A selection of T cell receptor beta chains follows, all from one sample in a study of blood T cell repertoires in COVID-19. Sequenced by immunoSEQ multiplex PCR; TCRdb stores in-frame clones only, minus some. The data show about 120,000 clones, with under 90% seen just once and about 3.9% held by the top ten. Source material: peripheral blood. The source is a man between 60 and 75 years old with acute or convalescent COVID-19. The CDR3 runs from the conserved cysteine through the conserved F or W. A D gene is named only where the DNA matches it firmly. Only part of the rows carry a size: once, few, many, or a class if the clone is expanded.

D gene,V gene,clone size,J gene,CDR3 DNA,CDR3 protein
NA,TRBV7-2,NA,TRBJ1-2,TGTGCCAGCAGCCCGGGGTCACCAGCTAACTATGGCTACACCTTC,CASSPGSPANYGYTF
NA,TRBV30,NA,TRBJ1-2,TGTGCCTGGAGTGTAGGGGGACGCTACACCTTC,CAWSVGGRYTF
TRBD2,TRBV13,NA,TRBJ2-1,TGTGCCAGCAGCGGGCCTAGCGGGAGCGATGAGCAGTTCTTC,CASSGPSGSDEQFF
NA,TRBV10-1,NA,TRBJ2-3,TGCGCCAGCAGTGAGTCGGGAGGTACGCAGTATTTT,CASSESGGTQYF
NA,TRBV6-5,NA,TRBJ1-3,TGTGCCAGCTGGGGGGGAATCTCTGGAAACACCATATATTTT,CASWGGISGNTIYF
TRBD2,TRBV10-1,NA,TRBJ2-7,TGCGCCAGCGCCTTGACTAGCGGGAGAGACAAGTACTTC,CASALTSGRDKYF
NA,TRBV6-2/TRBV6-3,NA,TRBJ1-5,TGTGCCAGCAGTTACTCTTTCAGTGGAGAGAATCAGCCCCAGCATTTT,CASSYSFSGENQPQHF
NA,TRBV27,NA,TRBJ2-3,TGTGCCAGCAGTTTACTCCTCAAACCGAGGGGCACAGATACGCAGTATTTT,CASSLLLKPRGTDTQYF
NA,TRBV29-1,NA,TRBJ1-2,TGCAGCGTTGACCCCATGGGGGGAAATGGCTACACCTTC,CSVDPMGGNGYTF
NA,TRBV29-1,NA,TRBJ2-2,TGCAGCGTTCGGGGGGCCACCGGGGAGCTGTTTTTT,CSVRGATGELFF
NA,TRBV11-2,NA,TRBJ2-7,TGTGCCAGCAGCCCCAACACCTACGAGCAGTACTTC,CASSPNTYEQYF
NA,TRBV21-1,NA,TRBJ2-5,TGTGCCAGCAGCACCGAGAGTAGCGGCCAAGAGACCCAGTACTTC,CASSTESSGQETQYF
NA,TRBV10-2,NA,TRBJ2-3,TGCGCCAGCAGTGACCCCCAGGGTTTCGTTACGCAGTATTTT,CASSDPQGFVTQYF
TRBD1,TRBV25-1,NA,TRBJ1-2,TGTGCCAGCAGTGAATGGGACAGCTATGGCTACACCTTC,CASSEWDSYGYTF
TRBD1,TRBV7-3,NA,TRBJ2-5,TGTGCCAGCAGTCTCACAGGGGGAGAGACCCAGTACTTC,CASSLTGGETQYF
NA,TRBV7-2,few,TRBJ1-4,TGTGCCAGCTCCCGGGGGGAGGGAGAAAAACTGTTTTTT,CASSRGEGEKLFF
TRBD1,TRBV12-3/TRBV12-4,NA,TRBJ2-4,TGTGCCAGCAGTCAGACAGGGAAGGGCATTCAGTACTTC,CASSQTGKGIQYF
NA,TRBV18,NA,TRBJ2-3,TGTGCCAGCTCACCAAGGACTGGGGGGAACACAGATACGCAGTATTTT,CASSPRTGGNTDTQYF
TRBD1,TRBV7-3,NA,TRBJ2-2,TGTGCCAGCAGCGCCGGGACAGAAAACACCGGGGAGCTGTTTTTT,CASSAGTENTGELFF
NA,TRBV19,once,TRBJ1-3,TGTGCCAGTAGTAGCGGTGGACTTGGAAACACCATATATTTT,CASSSGGLGNTIYF
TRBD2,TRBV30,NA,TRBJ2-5,TGTGCCTGGAGTGAACCTGGGACTAGGCAGTACTTC,CAWSEPGTRQYF
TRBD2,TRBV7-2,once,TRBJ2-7,TGTGCCAGCAGCTTATCGTGGCTAGCGGGGGACGAGCAGTACTTC,CASSLSWLAGDEQYF
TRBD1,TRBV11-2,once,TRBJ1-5,TGTGCCAGCAGCTGGACAGGGGGCGGCAATCAGCCCCAGCATTTT,CASSWTGGGNQPQHF
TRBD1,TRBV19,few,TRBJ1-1,TGTGCCAGTAGCTGGACAGGGGGTGAGACTGAAGCTTTCTTT,CASSWTGGETEAFF
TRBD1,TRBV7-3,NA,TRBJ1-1,TGTGCCAGCAGCCTGACAGGGGGCACTGAAGCTTTCTTT,CASSLTGGTEAFF
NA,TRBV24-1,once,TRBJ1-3,TGTGCCACCAGTGATGGGCTAGGAAACACCATATATTTT,CATSDGLGNTIYF
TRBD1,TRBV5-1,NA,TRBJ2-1,TGCGCCAGCACGACAGGGAATGACTACAATGAGCAGTTCTTC,CASTTGNDYNEQFF
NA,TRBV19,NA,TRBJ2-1,TGTGCCAGAATAGCCCACAATGAGCAGTTCTTC,CARIAHNEQFF
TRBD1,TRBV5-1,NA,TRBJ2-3,TGCGCCAGCAGCGAACGCACAGGGGTAGGAGTCCCAGATACGCAGTATTTT,CASSERTGVGVPDTQYF
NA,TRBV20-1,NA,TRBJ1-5,TGCAGTGCTAGTGGGGCAGACAGACAGCATTTT,CSASGADRQHF
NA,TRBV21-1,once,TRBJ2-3,TGTGCCAGCAGCAAAGGCCTAGCAGATACGCAGTATTTT,CASSKGLADTQYF
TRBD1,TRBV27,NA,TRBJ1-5,TGTGCCAGCAGAAAAGCGGACAGGGGATTTGATCAGCCCCAGCATTTT,CASRKADRGFDQPQHF
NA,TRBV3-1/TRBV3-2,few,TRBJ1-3,TGTGCCAGCGCTACTTACAGGGAAGCTGGAAACACCATATATTTT,CASATYREAGNTIYF
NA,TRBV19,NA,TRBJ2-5,TGTGCCAGTAGTATCGCCGGGACATCTCAAGAGACCCAGTACTTC,CASSIAGTSQETQYF
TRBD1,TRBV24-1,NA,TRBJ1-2,TGTGCCACCAGTGATACAGGGGGCGACTATGGCTACACCTTC,CATSDTGGDYGYTF
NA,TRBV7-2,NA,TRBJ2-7,TGTGCCAGCAGCCCAACGGCAGGGAAGGCCTCCTACGAGCAGTACTTC,CASSPTAGKASYEQYF
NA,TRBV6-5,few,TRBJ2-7,TGTGCCAGCAGCGCCTATATAGAGCAGTACTTC,CASSAYIEQYF
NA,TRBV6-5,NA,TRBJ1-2,TGTGCCAGCAGTTACGGCAGATCAGGCGGCTACACCTTC,CASSYGRSGGYTF
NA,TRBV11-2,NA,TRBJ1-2,TGTGCCAGCAGCTTAGATCGGCAGAGCGTTGGCTACACCTTC,CASSLDRQSVGYTF
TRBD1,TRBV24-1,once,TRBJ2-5,TGTGCCACCAGTGACCCCGGGACAGGGGGTCGTGAGACCCAGTACTTC,CATSDPGTGGRETQYF
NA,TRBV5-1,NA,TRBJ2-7,TGCGCCAGCAGCTTGGACAGGGTCCCTTACGAGCAGTACTTC,CASSLDRVPYEQYF
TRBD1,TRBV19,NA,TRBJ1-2,TGTGCCAGTAGTCCACTCCCCGGGACAGGCTATGGCTACACCTTC,CASSPLPGTGYGYTF
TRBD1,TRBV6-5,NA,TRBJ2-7,TGTGCCAGCAGTTTTGACAGGGCCTCCTACGAGCAGTACTTC,CASSFDRASYEQYF
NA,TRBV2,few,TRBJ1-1,TGTGCCAGCAAGCTGGGGGGGCCCACTGAAGCTTTCTTT,CASKLGGPTEAFF
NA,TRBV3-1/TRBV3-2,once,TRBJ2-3,TGTGCCAGCAGCCAAAGGGCTCGCGGGAACACAGATACGCAGTATTTT,CASSQRARGNTDTQYF
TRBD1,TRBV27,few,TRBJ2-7,TGTGCCAGCAGGCCGTGGACAGGGCCTGGTGAGCAGTACTTC,CASRPWTGPGEQYF
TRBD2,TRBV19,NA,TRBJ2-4,TGTGCCAGTAGTTTTACGGGACTAGCGGGGGGAATTAACATTCAGTACTTC,CASSFTGLAGGINIQYF
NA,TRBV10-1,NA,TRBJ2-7,TGCGCCAGCGGCAGGAACCTCTACGAGCAGTACTTC,CASGRNLYEQYF
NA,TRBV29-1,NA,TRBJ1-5,TGCAGCGTGGCCTCAGGGATAAATCAGCCCCAGCATTTT,CSVASGINQPQHF
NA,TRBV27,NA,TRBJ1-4,TGTGCCAGCCGGGCCCAAGGGGGTGAAAAACTGTTTTTT,CASRAQGGEKLFF
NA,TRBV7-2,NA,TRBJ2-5,TGTGCCAGCAGCTTAGGTCTGGGAGCGGGTGAGACCCAGTACTTC,CASSLGLGAGETQYF
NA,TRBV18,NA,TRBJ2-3,TGTGCCAGCTCACCCGACTACGACACGCAGTATTTT,CASSPDYDTQYF
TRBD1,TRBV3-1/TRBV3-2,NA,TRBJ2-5,TGTGCCAGCAGCCAATATACAGGGGAAGAGACCCAGTACTTC,CASSQYTGEETQYF
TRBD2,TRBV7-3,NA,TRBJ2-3,TGTGCCAGCAGCCCTTTAGCGGGGAGCACAGATACGCAGTATTTT,CASSPLAGSTDTQYF
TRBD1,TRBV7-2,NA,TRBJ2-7,TGTGCCAGCAGCTTAGCGGGACAGGCGGACTACGAGCAGTACTTC,CASSLAGQADYEQYF
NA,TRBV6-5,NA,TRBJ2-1,TGTGCCAGCAGTAGCGGGACATTCGCTTACAATGAGCAGTTCTTC,CASSSGTFAYNEQFF
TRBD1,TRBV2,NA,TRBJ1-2,TGTGCCAGCAGAACCGGGACAGGATACACCTTC,CASRTGTGYTF
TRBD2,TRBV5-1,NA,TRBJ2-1,TGCGCCAGCAGCTTGGGGCGGACTAGCGGGGTTTACAATGAGCAGTTCTTC,CASSLGRTSGVYNEQFF
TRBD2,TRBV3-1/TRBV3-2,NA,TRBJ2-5,TGTGCCAGCAGCCAGGGACTAGCGGTCCTGAGCCAAGAGACCCAGTACTTC,CASSQGLAVLSQETQYF